This T cell receptor (beta chain) was observed in a study of vaccination and CD4 T cells after COVID-19. Study-level information: Overlapping peptides of the spike proteins of SARS-CoV-2, HCoV-NL63, HCoV-OC43 and HCoV-229E were used for cell stimulation. The authors gave control cultures a CEFX pool, an HIV-1 Nef pool, or no peptide.

CDR3 length: 15 residues. V gave up 6 bases and J gave up 1 base; unmatched junction bases: 8. Germline assignment: CDR1 DFQATT and CDR2 SNEGSKA (reference sequence). Scientists ran DNA taken from cultured CD4+ T cells through the Oncomine TCR Beta short-read assay for sequencing. Each CDR3 protein is one row after TCRdb ran MiXCR on the PCR reads. Seen here are about 20,000 distinct CDR3 sequences, 60% observed once, and the top ten hold 8.5% to 10%. Treatment meaning: approximately 11-day PBMC culture with coronavirus spike peptide pools or control peptides (ViraFEST assay). After expanding antigen-specific T cells with peptide pools, ViraFEST sequenced their TCRs. Culture conditions combined 2 million to 2.5 million PBMCs per well with 9 to 10 IU/ml IL-2 and about 10 ug/ml peptide pools. With regard to this clonotype: The antigen is undetermined.

The genes are TRBV20-1 and TRBJ1-1; 10 bases align to TRBD1. This TCR was recovered from a human donor who had recovered from COVID-19. The sample consisted of CD4+ T cells from blood, cultured in vitro, taken after SARS-CoV-2 vaccination. As DNA, the CDR3 is TGCAGTGCCCCGCGGACAGGGGGGAAGAACACTGAAGCTTTCTTT. This encodes CSAPRTGGKNTEAFF.